This T cell receptor (beta chain) was sequenced during a study of blood T cell repertoires in COVID-19. Overall study context: The United States, Italy and Spain were the sources of the acute and convalescent COVID-19 samples. Sources were T cells, B-cell-depleted T cells, or PBMCs; the material itself was cDNA or gDNA.

Original analysis: Reference gene primer amplification in the assay estimated nucleated cell counts. The method was immunoSEQ multiplex PCR; TCRdb's version includes in-frame clones alone and lacks a portion of them. V and J calls and clone size follow that table, whereas D and trimming were derived from the DNA. The profile covers some 120,000 clones, with more than 65% appearing a single time and approximately 25% taken by the ten largest. The CDR3 contains 16 residues. The V and J ends lost 5 bases and 5 bases, in that order; junction bases with no gene match: 13. The germline gives CDR1 LGHDT, CDR2 YNNKEL (reference sequence).

The source material was peripheral blood. The source of this sequence is a human donor in a cohort sampled during active COVID-19. The rearrangement joins TRBV3-1 (or the pseudogene TRBV3-2) to TRBJ2-3; 7 bases align to TRBD2. CDR3 in amino acids: CASSTPGRAGRDTQYF. DNA for the CDR3: TGTGCCAGCAGCACACCCGGGAGAGCGGGAAGAGATACGCAGTATTTT.